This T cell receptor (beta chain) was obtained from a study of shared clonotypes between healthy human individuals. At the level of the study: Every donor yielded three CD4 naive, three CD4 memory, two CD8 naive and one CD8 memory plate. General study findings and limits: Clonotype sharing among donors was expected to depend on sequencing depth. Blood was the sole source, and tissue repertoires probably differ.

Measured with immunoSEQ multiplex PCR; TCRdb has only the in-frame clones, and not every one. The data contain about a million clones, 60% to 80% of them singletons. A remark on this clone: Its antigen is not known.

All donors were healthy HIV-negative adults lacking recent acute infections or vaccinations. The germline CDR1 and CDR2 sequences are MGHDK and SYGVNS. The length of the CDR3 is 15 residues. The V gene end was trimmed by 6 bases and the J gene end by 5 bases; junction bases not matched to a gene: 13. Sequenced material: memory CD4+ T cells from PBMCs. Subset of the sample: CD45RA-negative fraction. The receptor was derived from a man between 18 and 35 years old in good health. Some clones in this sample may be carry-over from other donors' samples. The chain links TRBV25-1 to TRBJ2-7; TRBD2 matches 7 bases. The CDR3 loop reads CASSLAGRGDHEQYF. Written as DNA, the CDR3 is TGTGCCAGCAGCTTAGCGGGTAGGGGAGATCACGAGCAGTACTTC.